The 26 T cell receptor beta chains given below trace back to one sample, sequenced in a study of blood T cell repertoires in COVID-19. This table comes from immunoSEQ multiplex PCR, and its TCRdb copy is limited to in-frame clones, with some not included. Of 270,000 or so clones in the sample, 82% were seen once. The sample comprised peripheral blood. The receptor set was obtained from a woman under 30 with acute or convalescent COVID-19.

The chain links TRBV6-5 to TRBJ1-4, with TRBD1 as a possible D gene (5 bases). Germline V gene sequence: CDR1 MNHEY, CDR2 SVGAGI. This CDR3 contains 14 residues. Trimming removed 7 bases from V and 6 bases from J, with 15 bases in between. Here the CDR3 DNA reads TGTGCCAGCACCTCCGGGACTTCTGATGAAAAACTGTTTTTT. This codes for CASTSGTSDEKLFF.

The chain recombines TRBV30 with TRBJ1-6; 10 bases line up with TRBD1. The germline V gene encodes CDR1 GTSNPN and CDR2 SVGIG (reference sequence). The V segment lost 0 bases and the J segment 7 bases; nucleotides outside the gene matches: 3. The CDR3 runs 15 residues. The CDR3 coding sequence is TGTGCCTGGAGTGTTGGGACAGGGGAGAATTCACCCCTCCACTTT. Its protein is CAWSVGTGENSPLHF.

In DNA form, the CDR3 reads TGTGCCAGTAACAACGGGAGGGGGGGCGGCAGCTACAATGAGCAGTTCTTC. This translates into CASNNGRGGGSYNEQFF. This chain connects TRBV19 to TRBJ2-1, with TRBD2 identical over 8 bases. J lost 3 bases, V lost 7 bases, and 14 bases had no gene match. CDR1 is LNHDA, CDR2 SQIVND, per germline (reference sequence). The CDR3 length is 17 residues. The full variable domain, in which reference TRBV19 and TRBJ2-1 provide the parts outside the CDR3, is DGGITQSPKYLFRKEGQNVTLSCEQNLNHDAMYWYRQDPGQGLRLIYYSQIVNDFQKGDIAEGYSVSREKKESFPLTVTSAQKNPTAFYLCASNNGRGGGSYNEQFFGPGTRLTVL.

This chain's CDR3 is CASSPPGGGGRRTDTQYF. The DNA of the CDR3 is TGTGCCAGCAGCCCGCCGGGGGGGGGCGGGAGGCGCACAGATACGCAGTATTTT. The rearrangement uses TRBV7-3 and TRBJ2-3; 8 bases are shared with TRBD2. The CDR3 contains 18 residues. V was clipped by 5 bases and J by 1 base; unmatched bases: 14. Germline-derived CDR1 and CDR2 are SGHTA and FQGTGA.

The chain uses TRBV18 and TRBJ2-7; 11 bases align to TRBD2. From germline, CDR1 is KGHSH and CDR2 LQKENI. Trimming removed 5 bases from V and 3 bases from J; junction bases left unmatched: 6. The CDR3 runs 15 residues. The DNA for the CDR3 is TGTGCCAGCTCAGCTACCGGGACTAGCGGCTACGAGCAGTACTTC. Translated, it gives CASSATGTSGYEQYF.

This rearrangement joins TRBV12-1 to TRBJ1-5; the table calls TRBD1, which could not be checked here. TRBV12-1 is reported as a pseudogene. The CDR3 runs 16 residues. CDR3 nucleotide sequence: TGTGCCAGCAGCCCCATGAGGACAGGGATTAATCAGCCCCAGCATTTT. It specifies CASSPMRTGINQPQHF.

The J gene is TRBJ1-2, the V gene TRBV7-9; D possibly corresponds to TRBD1 (5 bases). Between the trimmed V and J ends, which lost 7 bases and 4 bases, there was a span of 13 bases. The CDR3 spans 13 residues. Germline V gives CDR1 SEHNR, CDR2 FQNEAQ (reference sequence). The CDR3: CASIGGVSYGYTF. The CDR3 DNA follows: TGTGCCAGCATCGGGGGGGTCAGCTATGGCTACACCTTC.

This sequence joins TRBV27 and TRBJ2-7, with TRBD1 identical over 7 bases. This CDR3 comprises 14 residues. Losses at the gene ends were 3 bases for V and 3 bases for J; bases not matched to a gene: 5. The germline CDR1 and CDR2 sequences are MNHEY and SMNVEV (reference sequence). In nucleotides, the CDR3 is TGTGCCAGCAGTTTGGGGGCAGGGGGCTACGAGCAGTACTTC. Protein sequence: CASSLGAGGYEQYF.

This clone appeared a single time. The genes are TRBV5-1 and TRBJ2-1, with 8 bases aligning to TRBD2. J lost 7 bases, V lost 2 bases, and 8 bases had no gene match. Germline CDR1 is SGHRS and CDR2 is YFSETQ. CDR3 size: 15 residues. CDR3 residues: CASSLMREDPNEQFF. Here the CDR3 DNA reads TGCGCCAGCAGCTTAATGCGGGAGGACCCAAATGAGCAGTTCTTC.

The genes are TRBV5-4 and TRBJ1-6; no reliable D call. This CDR3 has 15 residues. With 0 bases removed from V and 4 bases from J, the gap between germline ends came to 8 bases. CDR1 and CDR2 from the germline V gene are SGHNT and YYREEE (reference sequence). The CDR3 DNA reads as TGTGCCAGCAGCTTGGATGCGGGGTATAATTCACCCCTCCACTTT. Protein sequence: CASSLDAGYNSPLHF.

This chain links TRBV7-2 with TRBJ2-1; TRBD1 matches 7 bases. The germline V gene has CDR1 SGHTA and CDR2 FQGNSA. The CDR3 sequence is 19 residues long. Unmatched junction bases numbered 14, after V lost 0 bases and J lost 3 bases. CDR3 region: CASSLAFGTADPNYNEQFF. The DNA for the CDR3 is TGTGCCAGCAGCTTAGCGTTTGGGACAGCAGACCCTAACTACAATGAGCAGTTCTTC.

The chain has TRBV4-2 and TRBJ2-1; 9 bases align to TRBD2. Trimming removed 4 bases from V and 4 bases from J; junction bases left unmatched: 14. Per the germline V gene, CDR1 is LGHNA and CDR2 is YNFKEQ. This CDR3 is built from 18 residues. The CDR3 sequence is CASSLGLARRSNYNEQFF. The CDR3 region has the DNA TGTGCCAGCAGCCTAGGACTAGCGAGAAGATCGAATTACAATGAGCAGTTCTTC.

This clone showed up just a few times. The V and J genes are TRBV5-1 and TRBJ1-1, with D possibly TRBD1 on 6 matching bases. Trimming pared 4 bases from V and 1 base from J, leaving 14 bases between. This CDR3 contains 15 residues. CDR1 and CDR2 from the germline V gene are SGHRS and YFSETQ. CDR3 amino acids: CASSINMGANTEAFF. In DNA, the CDR3 is TGCGCCAGCAGCATAAATATGGGGGCGAACACTGAAGCTTTCTTT.

The chain has TRBV9 and TRBJ2-7; 9 bases are shared with TRBD2. Losses at the gene ends were 3 bases for V and 6 bases for J; bases not matched to a gene: 7. Looked up from germline, CDR1 is SGDLS and CDR2 is YYNGEE. The CDR3 spans 14 residues. The CDR3 region has the DNA TGTGCCAGCAGCGCCGGGACTAGCCTGGGCGAGCAGTACTTC. This sequence encodes CASSAGTSLGEQYF.

The chain joins TRBV20-1 to TRBJ1-1; D is ambiguous. Germline loops: CDR1 DFQATT, CDR2 SNEGSKA (reference sequence). This CDR3 has 10 residues. Trimming shortened V by 5 bases and J by 7 bases, and 8 bases separated the two germline ends. CDR3 coding DNA: TGCAGTGCTGTAGAGGGTGAAGCTTTCTTT. It yields the protein CSAVEGEAFF.

In its sample, this clone was seen once. The rearrangement joins TRBV5-4 to TRBJ2-7; TRBD2 aligns across 14 bases. CDR3 length: 15 amino acids. Unmatched junction bases numbered 1, after V lost 3 bases and J lost 2 bases. Germline V gene data show CDR1 as SGHNT and CDR2 as YYREEE (reference sequence). For the CDR3, the DNA is TGTGCCAGCAGCTGGGGACTAGCGGGAGCCTACGAGCAGTACTTC. This translates into CASSWGLAGAYEQYF.

This clone has at least ten counts. The genes are TRBV7-2 and TRBJ2-5; tentatively, D is TRBD1 (6 bases). Germline CDR1 is SGHTA and CDR2 is FQGNSA. CDR3 size: 14 residues. V lost 5 bases and J 5 bases, leaving 15 bases between the germline ends. The CDR3 region has the DNA TGTGCCAGCAGCCGTAGTTCGCAGGGGGAGACCCAGTACTTC. It specifies CASSRSSQGETQYF.

The chain employs TRBV19 and TRBJ1-1, with D perhaps matching TRBD1 (6 bases). CDR1 and CDR2 (germline): LNHDA, SQIVND (reference sequence). The V end lost 6 bases, the J end lost 9 bases, and 20 bases lay between the germline ends. This CDR3 contains 14 residues. CDR3 DNA: TGTGCCAGTAGCCAAGCCGATACAGGGCGAAAAGCTTTCTTT. Amino acid sequence: CASSQADTGRKAFF.

The table lists this clone with a few counts. The gene calls are TRBV4-3 and TRBJ2-7, with D tentatively TRBD1 (6 bases). The CDR3 is made up of 14 amino acids. Trimming took off 0 bases at V and 7 bases at J, with 13 bases between the two ends. Germline-derived CDR1 and CDR2 are LGHNA and YSLEER. CDR3 residues: CASSQDPGASEQYF. The CDR3 coding sequence is TGCGCCAGCAGCCAAGATCCAGGGGCCTCTGAGCAGTACTTC.

This clone was seen a few times. The V gene is TRBV12-5, the J gene TRBJ1-2; no definite D call. The germline CDR1 and CDR2 sequences are LGHNT and FRNRAP. This CDR3 is built from 14 residues. The ends were cut back, 7 bases at V and 7 bases at J, with 19 bases in the middle. As DNA, the CDR3 is TGTGCTAGTGCCCCCACCCCGATGGTGCGTGGCTACACCTTC. It is translated as CASAPTPMVRGYTF.

There are a few counts of this clone. The chain joins TRBV5-5 to TRBJ1-4; D remains ambiguous. Trimming stripped 2 bases from V and 8 bases from J, with 13 bases between. This CDR3 spans 14 amino acids. Per germline, CDR1 SGHKS and CDR2 YYEKEE (reference sequence). CDR3 nucleotide sequence: TGTGCCAGCAGCTTTCTCGAGGGAGGGGAAAAACTGTTTTTT. The encoded protein is CASSFLEGGEKLFF.

CDR3 region: CASVGDGTEAFF. As DNA, the CDR3 is TGTGCCAGCGTCGGGGATGGCACTGAAGCTTTCTTT. This sequence joins TRBV6-5 and TRBJ1-1; no reliable D call. This CDR3 comprises 12 residues. Germline-derived CDR1 and CDR2 are MNHEY and SVGAGI. The V end lost 8 bases, the J end lost 4 bases, and 11 bases lay between the germline ends.

The chain employs TRBV5-1 and TRBJ1-2; tentative D call: TRBD1 (6 bases). Germline lookup yields CDR1 SGHRS and CDR2 YFSETQ. This CDR3 contains 15 residues. Deletions cut 0 bases from V and 7 bases from J, with 16 bases between. The DNA of the CDR3 is TGCGCCAGCAGCTTGGCAGGACAGATCTCCGGTGGCTACACCTTC. Its protein is CASSLAGQISGGYTF.

This clone has ten or more counts. The rearrangement uses TRBV10-3 and TRBJ1-4, with 9 bases that match TRBD1. The CDR3 is 11 residues long. Germline V gene data show CDR1 as ENHRY and CDR2 as SYGVKD. Losses at the gene ends were 10 bases for V and 8 bases for J; bases not matched to a gene: 2. The CDR3 loop is CATGTGEKLFF. In DNA, the CDR3 is TGTGCCACAGGGACAGGGGAAAAACTGTTTTTT.

The chain links TRBV5-1 to TRBJ2-7, with 9 bases that match TRBD2. Germline V gene data show CDR1 as SGHRS and CDR2 as YFSETQ. V shed 4 bases, J shed 0 bases, and the junction held 5 bases outside the gene matches. The CDR3 is made up of 15 amino acids. Here the CDR3 reads CASSLSGGLSYEQYF. The DNA for the CDR3 is TGCGCCAGCAGCCTTAGCGGGGGCCTCTCCTACGAGCAGTACTTC.

The chain is built from TRBV6-2 or TRBV6-3 and TRBJ2-1; 10 bases line up with TRBD2. Germline CDR1 reads MNHEY; CDR2 reads SVGEGT. CDR3 length: 14 amino acids. The ends lost 6 bases at V and 2 bases at J; junction bases unmatched: 1. CDR3 sequence (DNA): TGTGCCAGCAGCCTAGCGGGGGCCTACAATGAGCAGTTCTTC. Translation: CASSLAGAYNEQFF.